The sequence of this TCR beta chain was determined in a study of graft-versus-host responses after intestinal transplantation. Produced via immunoSEQ multiplex PCR; TCRdb's table is partial and in-frame only. The table records about 98,000 clones, roughly 87% of them present only once. Germline CDR1 and CDR2: LNHDA and SQIVND (reference sequence). This CDR3 spans 14 amino acids. V lost 8 bases and J lost 4; bases outside the gene matches: 9. Study-wide results and caveats: The marrow of recipients harbored GvH clones, and ileum or blood showed some of them first. Early post-transplant falls in HvG clones accompanied the peak levels of circulating GvH clones.

On this clone itself: What it binds is not known.

The sample was unstimulated CD8+ T cells sorted from spleen or lymph node cells, taken before intestinal transplant. This TCR derives from a human donor who received an intestinal transplant. The rearrangement uses TRBV19 and TRBJ2-5; 8 nucleotides match TRBD1. CDR3 sequence (DNA): TGTGCCAGTGGTCGGACAGGGAAGTTAGAGACCCAGTACTTC. Residues: CASGRTGKLETQYF.